This T cell receptor (beta chain) was retrieved from a study of CD8+CD57+ T cells in acquired aplastic anemia. Study as a whole: Around 3.5 ug was the average amount of DNA from sorted CD4+ and CD8+ cells.

The template for TCR beta VDJ and CDR3 sequence profiling was genomic DNA. TCRdb analysed the reads with MiXCR anew, one entry per CDR3 protein. The sample contains 300,000 or so distinct CDR3 sequences, approximately 57% of which appear only once. Study findings and constraints: Patients and controls turned out to have 25 to 35 CD8+ CDR3 sequences in common. Significance was not reached for CD8+ Simpson's diversity between patients and controls.

About this clonotype itself: The antigen remains unidentified.

The sequence was obtained from a human donor with severe aplastic anemia or a healthy control (not recorded which). Sample: sorted CD4+, CD8+, or CD8+CD57+ T cells (not recorded which) from PBMCs.

CDR3 nucleotide sequence: TGTGCCAGCAGCCGCACGCTGAACACTGAAGCTTTCTTT. It yields the protein CASSRTLNTEAFF. V is TRBV7-8 and J is TRBJ1-1; D is uncertain. Per the germline V gene, CDR1 is SGHVS and CDR2 is FQNEAQ. V lost 5 bases to trimming and J lost 0 bases, with 7 bases between them. CDR3 length: 13 residues.